Listed here are 27 T cell receptor beta chains from one sample, sequenced in a study of memory CD4+ T cells and cytomegalovirus serostatus (dated by TCRdb to the late 2010s). A FACSAria II was used to sort memory CD4+ T cells, defined as single viable CD3+CD4+CD8-CD45RO+ cells. Library preparation was by the immunoSEQ multiplex PCR assay. Here the immuneACCESS table is served through TCRdb, limited to in-frame sequences with V and J called. Missing clones are a known gap in these copies; in checked studies unresolved V genes cover under half, and the rest lacks a known reason. The sample has about 75,000 clones on record, around 82% of them singletons. Clones ranked in the top ten supply roughly 2.6% of the sample. Sequencing input: memory CD4+ T cells from blood. These receptors all stem from an adult in good health and CMV-seropositive.

The rearrangement joins TRBV7-9 to TRBJ1-1, with D unclear. Per germline, CDR1 SEHNR and CDR2 FQNEAQ (reference sequence). The CDR3 is made up of 12 amino acids. Trimming shortened V by 1 base and J by 10 bases, and 10 bases separated the two germline ends. CDR3 DNA: TGTGCCAGCAGCTTAGATCTCCCTCCAGCTTTCTTT. This codes for CASSLDLPPAFF.

This clone appeared a few times. The chain employs TRBV5-6 and TRBJ1-1; no definite D call. Deletions cut 2 bases from V and 1 base from J, with 6 bases between. Germline V gene data show CDR1 as SGHDT and CDR2 as YYEEEE. This CDR3 contains 13 residues. The CDR3 protein is CASSFWKNTEAFF. CDR3 sequence (DNA): TGTGCCAGCAGCTTCTGGAAGAACACTGAAGCTTTCTTT.

The chain carries TRBV10-1 and TRBJ2-7, with 7 bases lining up with TRBD1. Germline assignment: CDR1 WNHNN and CDR2 SYGVQD (reference sequence). Unmatched junction bases numbered 0, after V lost 3 bases and J lost 7 bases. The CDR3 consists of 11 residues. CDR3 loop: CASSDRGEQYF. Here the CDR3 DNA reads TGCGCCAGCAGTGACAGGGGGGAGCAGTACTTC.

This chain connects TRBV7-2 to TRBJ2-1; no definite D call. Germline-derived CDR1 and CDR2 are SGHTA and FQGNSA. Trimming cost V 2 bases and J 10 bases, with 3 bases left between them. The CDR3 spans 10 residues. CDR3 sequence reads: CASSLREQFF. The CDR3, as DNA: TGTGCCAGCAGCTTAAGGGAGCAGTTCTTC.

The chain carries TRBV25-1 and TRBJ2-6, with D tentatively TRBD1 or TRBD2 (5 bases each). The CDR3 consists of 18 residues. Trimming took off 1 base at V and 2 bases at J, with 15 bases between the two ends. In germline, CDR1 is MGHDK, CDR2 SYGVNS. The CDR3 DNA reads as TGTGCCAGCAGTGAATTGGTTCCCTGGGACGCTGGGGCCAACGTCCTGACTTTC. Residues: CASSELVPWDAGANVLTF.

The genes are TRBV5-1 and TRBJ1-1; 7 positions agree with TRBD1. CDR3 length equals 14 residues. Losses at the gene ends were 4 bases for V and 9 bases for J; bases not matched to a gene: 12. The germline gives CDR1 SGHRS, CDR2 YFSETQ. The CDR3 bases are TGCGCCAGCAGCCGCGGTGGGGACAGCGAGAAAGCTTTCTTT. Residues: CASSRGGDSEKAFF.

Only a few counts were recorded for this clone. The rearrangement links TRBV5-1 to TRBJ2-3, with TRBD2 matching over 9 bases. This CDR3 has 14 residues. Germline V gene data show CDR1 as SGHRS and CDR2 as YFSETQ. Trimming at V came to 3 bases and at J to 6 bases, leaving 5 bases not matched to a gene. CDR3 DNA: TGCGCCAGCAGCTCCTCGGCGGGGGGGGATACGCAGTATTTT. This encodes CASSSSAGGDTQYF.

J is TRBJ1-2 and V is TRBV6-5, with 7 bases that match TRBD1. The CDR3 has 14 residues. CDR1 is MNHEY and CDR2 is SVGAGI in the germline V gene. V shed 6 bases, J shed 2 bases, and the junction held 6 bases outside the gene matches. The CDR3 loop reads CASRDGTVNYGYTF. The CDR3 DNA sequence: TGTGCCAGCAGAGACGGGACAGTGAACTATGGCTACACCTTC.

The chain combines TRBV27 with TRBJ1-2, with 7 bases aligning to TRBD1. The CDR3 consists of 14 residues. With V trimmed by 2 bases and J by 8 bases, 8 bases remained unmatched. CDR1 and CDR2 (germline): MNHEY, SMNVEV (reference sequence). CDR3 nucleotide sequence: TGTGCCAGCAGTTTAAAGGCAGGGGGGCCAGGCTACACCTTC. Translated: CASSLKAGGPGYTF.

On this clone itself: Within the sample, other DNA sequences also encode this same CDR3. The J gene is TRBJ2-5, the V gene TRBV11-3; no reliable D call. With 5 bases removed from V and 1 base from J, the gap between germline ends came to 2 bases. This CDR3 region has 11 residues. Germline CDR1 reads SGHNT; CDR2 reads YENEEA. The chain's CDR3 is CASSLQETQYF. In DNA, the CDR3 is TGTGCCAGCAGCCTCCAAGAGACCCAGTACTTC.

The chain combines TRBV9 with TRBJ1-1; perhaps TRBD1 as D (6 bases). Trimming took off 2 bases at V and 1 base at J, with 12 bases between the two ends. The CDR3 is made up of 15 amino acids. Per germline, CDR1 SGDLS and CDR2 YYNGEE. CDR3 amino acids: CASSVIQGWNTEAFF. The CDR3 DNA sequence: TGTGCCAGCAGCGTTATCCAGGGGTGGAACACTGAAGCTTTCTTT.

This clone showed up just a few times. The rearrangement uses TRBV30 and TRBJ1-1, with TRBD1 matching over 7 bases. The germline V gene has CDR1 GTSNPN and CDR2 SVGIG (reference sequence). The CDR3 contains 14 residues. Losses at the gene ends were 0 bases for V and 10 bases for J; bases not matched to a gene: 11. This CDR3 reads CAWSVLQGIEGAFF. Here the CDR3 DNA reads TGTGCCTGGAGTGTACTACAGGGGATTGAGGGAGCTTTCTTT.

V gene TRBV7-2 combines with J gene TRBJ1-6; TRBD1 matches 12 bases. Trimming took 5 bases from V and 8 from J; bases not matched to a gene: 7. Germline CDR1 reads SGHTA; CDR2 reads FQGNSA. The CDR3 length is 16 residues. The CDR3 loop is CASSPSGTGGDSPLHF. CDR3 DNA sequence: TGTGCCAGCAGCCCCTCCGGGACAGGGGGCGATTCACCCCTCCACTTT.

The J gene is TRBJ2-2, the V gene TRBV5-6; possibly TRBD1 or TRBD2 for D (7 bases each). Trimming stripped 6 bases from V and 7 bases from J, with 22 bases between. This CDR3 has 16 residues. Germline V CDR1 and CDR2: SGHDT, YYEEEE. The CDR3 loop is CASNPGGARSGGELFF. For the CDR3, the DNA is TGTGCCAGCAACCCAGGGGGGGCGCGAAGTGGCGGGGAGCTGTTTTTT.

The chain uses TRBV19 and TRBJ1-1, with D unclear. Trimming cost V 3 bases and J 5 bases, with 10 bases left between them. CDR1 and CDR2 (germline): LNHDA, SQIVND (reference sequence). CDR3 length equals 13 residues. The CDR3 protein is CASSILIGTEAFF. CDR3 nucleotide sequence: TGTGCCAGTAGTATTCTAATCGGAACTGAAGCTTTCTTT.

V gene TRBV6-5 combines with J gene TRBJ1-1, with 7 bases that match TRBD1. The trim removed 0 bases at V and 4 bases at J, leaving 5 bases unmatched. The CDR3 is 15 residues long. From germline, CDR1 is MNHEY and CDR2 SVGAGI. The CDR3 reads CASSYSQGVITEAFF. The CDR3 DNA reads as TGTGCCAGCAGTTACTCTCAGGGGGTGATCACTGAAGCTTTCTTT.

This clone occurred many times. Other DNA sequences in the sample encode the same CDR3. The genes are TRBV6-5 and TRBJ1-5; D gene unclear. Germline V lookup: CDR1 MNHEY, CDR2 SVGAGI. This CDR3 is 13 amino acids long. Deletions cut 3 bases from V and 5 bases from J, with 8 bases between. CDR3 in DNA: TGTGCCAGCAGTTATAGCCGGGATCAGCCCCAGCATTTT. Amino acids: CASSYSRDQPQHF.

CDR3 protein: CASSLAGMDGYTF. The CDR3 DNA follows: TGCGCCAGCAGCTTGGCAGGGATGGATGGCTACACCTTC. The genes are TRBV5-1 and TRBJ1-2; a possible D gene is TRBD1 (5 bases). The germline V gene has CDR1 SGHRS and CDR2 YFSETQ. The CDR3 length is 13 residues. The germline V and J ends were trimmed by 0 bases and 6 bases, with 9 bases remaining between them.

J is TRBJ1-2 and V is TRBV28; D is perhaps TRBD1 (5 bases). Germline V gene lookup returns CDR1 MDHEN and CDR2 SYDVKM. V lost 6 bases and J lost 2, with 10 bases in between. The CDR3 spans 13 residues. Written as DNA, the CDR3 is TGTGCCAGCAGCTCCGGGGGAAACTATGGCTACACCTTC. The encoded protein is CASSSGGNYGYTF.

The chain combines TRBV2 with TRBJ1-1; 7 bases fit TRBD1. V lost 6 bases and J lost 11; bases outside the gene matches: 12. This CDR3 contains 13 residues. Germline CDR1 reads SNHLY; CDR2 reads FYNNEI. This CDR3 reads CASRGQNDVRAFF. The CDR3 region has the DNA TGTGCCAGCAGGGGACAGAACGATGTGAGGGCTTTCTTT.

This clone has just one count. J is TRBJ2-7 and V is TRBV6-1, with D maybe TRBD2 (6 bases). From germline, CDR1 is MNHNS and CDR2 SASEGT. With 7 bases removed from V and 0 bases from J, the gap between germline ends came to 13 bases. This CDR3 spans 14 amino acids. The CDR3 sequence: CASKLDGSSYEQYF. CDR3 sequence (DNA): TGTGCCAGCAAACTGGACGGGAGCTCCTACGAGCAGTACTTC.

The table lists this clone with a few counts. The chain combines TRBV7-9 with TRBJ2-1, with D possibly TRBD2 on 6 matching bases. Trimming removed 2 bases at V and 4 bases at J, with 9 bases between. The CDR3 is made up of 14 amino acids. Germline assignment: CDR1 SEHNR and CDR2 FQNEAQ (reference sequence). The CDR3 region has the DNA TGTGCCAGCAGCTTATCCGGGGGTTACAATGAGCAGTTCTTC. Translation gives CASSLSGGYNEQFF.

The chain employs TRBV29-1 and TRBJ1-5, with 9 bases that match TRBD1. The CDR3 contains 13 residues. V lost 4 bases and J lost 4; bases outside the gene matches: 2. CDR1 and CDR2 from the germline V gene are SQVTM and ANQGSEA. CDR3: CSVVTGGNQPQHF. The CDR3 DNA follows: TGCAGCGTTGTGACAGGGGGTAATCAGCCCCAGCATTTT. The whole variable domain, remainder taken from reference TRBV29-1 and TRBJ1-5, is SAVISQKPSRDICQRGTSLTIQCQVDSQVTMMFWYRQQPGQSLTLIATANQGSEATYESGFVIDKFPISRPNLTFSTLTVSNMSPEDSSIYLCSVVTGGNQPQHFGDGTRLSIL.

V usage is TRBV28 and J usage is TRBJ2-3, with TRBD2 identical over 7 bases. The CDR3 has 16 amino acids. The germline V gene has CDR1 MDHEN and CDR2 SYDVKM. V shed 3 bases, J shed 6 bases, and the junction held 12 bases outside the gene matches. The CDR3 DNA reads as TGTGCCAGCAGTTTGTTTAGTGGCGGGAGTTACGATACGCAGTATTTT. Translation: CASSLFSGGSYDTQYF.

This chain links TRBV15 with TRBJ1-3; the D gene is possibly TRBD1 (5 bases). Germline V gene sequence: CDR1 LNHNV, CDR2 YYDKDF (reference sequence). This CDR3 has 17 residues. V was clipped by 0 bases and J by 0 bases, with 12 bases between them. CDR3 region: CATSRDGTLASGNTIYF. The DNA of the CDR3 is TGTGCCACCAGCAGAGATGGGACCCTAGCCTCTGGAAACACCATATATTTT.

The V call is TRBV11-2, the J call TRBJ2-5; 9 bases are shared with TRBD2. Germline CDR1 reads SGHAT; CDR2 reads FQNNGV. Unmatched junction bases numbered 4, after V lost 4 bases and J lost 4 bases. The CDR3 is 14 amino acids. This chain's CDR3 is CASSSTAGGETQYF. In nucleotides, the CDR3 is TGTGCCAGCAGCTCGACAGCGGGGGGAGAGACCCAGTACTTC.

The gene calls are TRBV6-1 and TRBJ1-5; unclear D gene. The CDR3 extends over 15 amino acids. Germline CDR1 reads MNHNS; CDR2 reads SASEGT. V lost 5 bases to trimming and J lost 0 bases, with 11 bases between them. CDR3 in amino acids: CASSIITASNQPQHF. CDR3 in DNA: TGTGCCAGCAGTATTATTACAGCTAGCAATCAGCCCCAGCATTTT.